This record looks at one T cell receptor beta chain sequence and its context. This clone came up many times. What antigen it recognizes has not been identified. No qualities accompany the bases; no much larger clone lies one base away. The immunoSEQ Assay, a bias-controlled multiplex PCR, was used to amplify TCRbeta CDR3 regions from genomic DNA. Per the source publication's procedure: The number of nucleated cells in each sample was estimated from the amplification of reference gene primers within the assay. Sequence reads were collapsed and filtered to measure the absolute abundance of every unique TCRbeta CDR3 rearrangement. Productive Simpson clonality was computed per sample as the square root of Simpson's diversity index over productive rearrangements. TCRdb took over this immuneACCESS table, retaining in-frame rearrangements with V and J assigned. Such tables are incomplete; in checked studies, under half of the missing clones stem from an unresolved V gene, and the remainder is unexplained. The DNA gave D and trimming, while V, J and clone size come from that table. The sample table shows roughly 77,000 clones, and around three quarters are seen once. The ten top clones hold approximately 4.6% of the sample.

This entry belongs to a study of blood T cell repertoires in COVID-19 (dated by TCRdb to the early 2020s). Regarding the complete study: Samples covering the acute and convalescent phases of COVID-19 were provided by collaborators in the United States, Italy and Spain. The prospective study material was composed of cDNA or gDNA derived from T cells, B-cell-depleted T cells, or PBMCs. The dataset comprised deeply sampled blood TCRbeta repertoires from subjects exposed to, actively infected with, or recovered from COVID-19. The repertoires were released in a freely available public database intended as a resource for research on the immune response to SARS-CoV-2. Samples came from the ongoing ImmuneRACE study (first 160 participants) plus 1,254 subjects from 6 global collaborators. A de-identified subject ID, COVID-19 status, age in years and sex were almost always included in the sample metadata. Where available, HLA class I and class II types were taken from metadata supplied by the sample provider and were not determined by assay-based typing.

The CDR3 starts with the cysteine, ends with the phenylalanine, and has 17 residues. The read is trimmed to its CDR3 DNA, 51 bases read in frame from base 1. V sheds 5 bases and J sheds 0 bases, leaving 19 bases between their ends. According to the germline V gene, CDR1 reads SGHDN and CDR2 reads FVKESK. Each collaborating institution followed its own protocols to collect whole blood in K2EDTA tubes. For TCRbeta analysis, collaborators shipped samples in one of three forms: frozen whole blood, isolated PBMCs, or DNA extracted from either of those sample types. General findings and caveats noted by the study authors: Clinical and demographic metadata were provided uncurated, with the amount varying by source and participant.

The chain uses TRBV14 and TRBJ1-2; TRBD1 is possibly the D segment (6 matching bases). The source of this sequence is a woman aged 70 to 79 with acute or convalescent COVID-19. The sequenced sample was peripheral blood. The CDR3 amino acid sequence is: CASSTYQGPIANYGYTF. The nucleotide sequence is TGTGCCAGCAGCACCTATCAGGGGCCGATAGCTAACTATGGCTACACCTTC.